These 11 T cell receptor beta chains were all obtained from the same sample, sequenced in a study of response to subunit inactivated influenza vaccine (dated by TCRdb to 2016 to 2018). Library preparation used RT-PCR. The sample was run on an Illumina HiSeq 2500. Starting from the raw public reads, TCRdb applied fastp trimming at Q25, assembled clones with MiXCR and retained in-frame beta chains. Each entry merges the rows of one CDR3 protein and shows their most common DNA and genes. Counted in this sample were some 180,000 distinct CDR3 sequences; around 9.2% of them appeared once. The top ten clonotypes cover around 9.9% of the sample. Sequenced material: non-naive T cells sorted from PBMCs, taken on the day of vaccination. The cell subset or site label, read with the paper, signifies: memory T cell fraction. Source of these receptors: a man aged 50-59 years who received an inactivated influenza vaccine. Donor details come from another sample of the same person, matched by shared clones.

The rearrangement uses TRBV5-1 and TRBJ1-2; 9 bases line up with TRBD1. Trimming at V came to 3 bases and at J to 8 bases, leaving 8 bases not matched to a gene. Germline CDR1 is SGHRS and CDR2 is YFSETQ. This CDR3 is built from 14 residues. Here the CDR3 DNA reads TGCGCCAGCAGCTGGGGACAGGGAGTCTGGGGCTACACCTTC. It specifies CASSWGQGVWGYTF.

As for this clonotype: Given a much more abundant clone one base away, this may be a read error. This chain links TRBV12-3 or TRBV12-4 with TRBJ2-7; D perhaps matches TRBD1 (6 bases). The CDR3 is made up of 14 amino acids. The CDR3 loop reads CTSRAQGTPYEQYF. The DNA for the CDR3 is TGTACCAGCAGAGCACAGGGTACCCCTTACGAGCAGTACTTC.

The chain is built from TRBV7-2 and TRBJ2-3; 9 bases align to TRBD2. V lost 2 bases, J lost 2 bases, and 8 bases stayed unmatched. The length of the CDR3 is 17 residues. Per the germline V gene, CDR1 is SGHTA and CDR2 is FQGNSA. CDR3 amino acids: CASSLTSAGGATDTQYF. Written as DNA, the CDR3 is TGTGCCAGCAGCTTAACATCAGCGGGAGGTGCCACAGATACGCAGTATTTT. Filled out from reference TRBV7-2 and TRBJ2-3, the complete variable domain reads GAGVSQSPSNKVTEKGKDVELRCDPISGHTALYWYRQSLGQGLEFLIYFQGNSAPDKSGLPSDRFSAERTGGSVSTLTIQRTQQEDSAVYLCASSLTSAGGATDTQYFGPGTRLTVL.

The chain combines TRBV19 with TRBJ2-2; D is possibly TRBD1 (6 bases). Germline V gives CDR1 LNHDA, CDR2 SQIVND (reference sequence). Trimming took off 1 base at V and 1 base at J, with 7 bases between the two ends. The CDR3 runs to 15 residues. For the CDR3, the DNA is TGTGCCAGTAGTATAGTACAGGGGAACACCGGGGAGCTGTTTTTT. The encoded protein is CASSIVQGNTGELFF.

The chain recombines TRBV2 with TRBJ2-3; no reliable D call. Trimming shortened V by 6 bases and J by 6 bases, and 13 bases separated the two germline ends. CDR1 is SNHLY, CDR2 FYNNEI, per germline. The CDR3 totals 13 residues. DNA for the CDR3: TGTGCCAGCAGAGACCGTCAGCGTGATACGCAGTATTTT. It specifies CASRDRQRDTQYF.

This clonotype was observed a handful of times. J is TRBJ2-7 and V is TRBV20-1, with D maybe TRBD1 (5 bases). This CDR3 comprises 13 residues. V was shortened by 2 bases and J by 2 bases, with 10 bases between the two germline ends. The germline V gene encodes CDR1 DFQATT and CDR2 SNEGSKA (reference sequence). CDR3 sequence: CSARWQGTYEQYF. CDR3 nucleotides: TGCAGTGCTAGATGGCAGGGAACCTACGAGCAGTACTTC.

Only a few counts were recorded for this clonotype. The CDR3 region is CASSSGLTGETQYF. The CDR3 DNA reads as TGTGCCAGCAGTTCGGGACTCACCGGGGAGACCCAGTACTTC. This sequence joins TRBV7-2 and TRBJ2-5, with D perhaps TRBD2 (6 bases). The CDR3 sequence is 14 residues long. V gave up 6 bases and J gave up 5 bases, with 16 bases separating them. Germline lookup yields CDR1 SGHTA and CDR2 FQGNSA.

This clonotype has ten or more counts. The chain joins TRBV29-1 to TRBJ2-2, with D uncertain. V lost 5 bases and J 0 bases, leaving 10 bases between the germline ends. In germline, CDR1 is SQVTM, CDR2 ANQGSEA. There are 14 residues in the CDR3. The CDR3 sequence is CSVLRNANTGELFF. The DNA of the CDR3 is TGCAGCGTTCTGCGGAATGCGAACACCGGGGAGCTGTTTTTT.

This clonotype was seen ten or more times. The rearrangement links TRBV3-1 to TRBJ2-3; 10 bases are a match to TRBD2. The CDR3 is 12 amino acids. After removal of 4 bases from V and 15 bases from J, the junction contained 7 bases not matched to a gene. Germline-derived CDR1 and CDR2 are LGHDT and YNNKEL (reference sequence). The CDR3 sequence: CASSPERGGPYF. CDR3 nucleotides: TGTGCCAGCAGCCCAGAGCGGGGGGGCCCCTATTTT.

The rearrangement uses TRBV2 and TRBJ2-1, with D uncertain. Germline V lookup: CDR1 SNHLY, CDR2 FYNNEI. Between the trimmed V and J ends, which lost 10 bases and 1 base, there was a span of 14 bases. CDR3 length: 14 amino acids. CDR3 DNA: TGTGCCACACGACCGAGACATTCCTACAATGAGCAGTTCTTC. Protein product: CATRPRHSYNEQFF.

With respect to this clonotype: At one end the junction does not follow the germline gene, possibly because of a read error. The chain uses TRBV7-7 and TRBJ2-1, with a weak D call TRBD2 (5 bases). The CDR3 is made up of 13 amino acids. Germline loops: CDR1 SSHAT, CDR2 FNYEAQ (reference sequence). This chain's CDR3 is CASSFAGRNEQFF. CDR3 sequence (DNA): TGTGCTAGCAGCTTTGCGGGTAGGAATGAGCAGTTCTTC. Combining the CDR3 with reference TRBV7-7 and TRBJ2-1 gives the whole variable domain GAGVSQSPRYKVTKRGQDVTLRCDPISSHATLYWYQQALGQGPEFLTYFNYEAQPDKSGLPSDRFSAERPEGSISTLTIQRTEQRDSAMYRCASSFAGRNEQFFGPGTRLTVL.